Below, 2 T cell receptor beta chains from the same sample are listed, as sequenced in a study of T cell responses to AZD1222 COVID-19 vaccine (dated by TCRdb to about 2021). Library creation used the immunoSEQ multiplex PCR assay. Here the immuneACCESS table is served through TCRdb, limited to in-frame sequences with V and J called. Missing clones are a known gap in these copies; in checked studies unresolved V genes cover under half, and the rest lacks a known reason. Within this sample are some 140,000 clones, with 75% to 95% of them counted one time only. The ten largest clones represent around 2.8% of the sample. This specimen's time point label, interpreted: baseline before first vaccination. Sample: peripheral blood, taken on day 0 of AZD1222 vaccination. The receptor set was obtained from an adult in good health.

This clone was observed a single time. The chain combines TRBV4-1 with TRBJ2-5; D ambiguous. V dropped 0 bases and J dropped 0 bases, with 14 bases sitting between them. This CDR3 region has 17 residues. Germline V gene data show CDR1 as MGHRA and CDR2 as YSYEKL. The CDR3 loop is CASSQDTQTWYQETQYF. CDR3 nucleotides: TGCGCCAGCAGCCAAGATACGCAGACGTGGTACCAAGAGACCCAGTACTTC.

The V call is TRBV7-2, the J call TRBJ2-1; the match to TRBD2 covers 7 bases. The CDR3 length is 15 residues. Trimming removed 5 bases from V and 7 bases from J; junction bases left unmatched: 11. The germline V gene encodes CDR1 SGHTA and CDR2 FQGNSA. The CDR3 coding sequence is TGTGCCAGCAGCATTACTAGCGCGCCGGAGAATGAGCAGTTCTTC. It translates to CASSITSAPENEQFF.